Listed below are T cell receptor beta chains from one sample, sequenced in a study of CD8 T cells in Susac syndrome. TCRdb redid the calling of the immunoSEQ multiplex PCR reads with MiXCR, one entry per CDR3 protein. The profile shows under 200,000 distinct CDR3 sequences, roughly 94% of them singletons. Sequencing input: CD4+ T cells from PBMCs. Every receptor here comes from a human donor with Susac syndrome. The CDR3 runs from the conserved cysteine through the conserved F or W. The order of the fields is clone size, V gene, D gene, J gene, CDR3 protein, CDR3 DNA. D genes are given only for firm matches. Rows give clone size only sometimes, using once, few, many, or a class for an expanded clone.

NA	TRBV19	TRBD1	TRBJ1-3	CASKRDRGAGAGNTIYF	TGTGCCAGTAAGAGGGACAGGGGGGCCGGAGCTGGAAACACCATATATTTT
NA	TRBV7-9	TRBD2	TRBJ2-7	CASSGGEVQYF	TGTGCCAGCAGCGGGGGGGAAGTGCAGTACTTC
NA	TRBV11-2	NA	TRBJ2-5	CASSRTLGSTQETQYF	TGTGCCAGCAGCCGCACTTTAGGTTCGACCCAAGAGACCCAGTACTTC
NA	TRBV2	TRBD2	TRBJ2-5	CASSERGREQETQYF	TGTGCCAGCAGTGAGCGGGGGAGAGAGCAAGAGACCCAGTACTTC
NA	TRBV29-1	NA	TRBJ2-3	CSVEWVTDTQYF	TGCAGCGTTGAGTGGGTCACAGATACGCAGTATTTT
NA	TRBV3-1	NA	TRBJ2-7	CASSQALFYEQYF	TGTGCCAGCAGCCAAGCGTTGTTCTACGAGCAGTACTTC
NA	TRBV28	NA	TRBJ1-5	CASSGGGRSNQPQHF	TGTGCCAGCAGTGGAGGGGGTAGAAGCAATCAGCCCCAGCATTTT
NA	TRBV20-1	NA	TRBJ1-5	CSARDLRTENQPQHF	TGCAGTGCTAGAGATCTTAGGACAGAGAATCAGCCCCAGCATTTT
NA	TRBV20-1	NA	TRBJ1-2	CSDKTANYGYTF	TGCAGTGACAAAACAGCTAACTATGGCTACACCTTC
NA	TRBV29-1	NA	TRBJ1-2	CSVGPGNYGYTF	TGCAGCGTTGGTCCGGGAAACTATGGCTACACCTTC
NA	TRBV28	TRBD1	TRBJ2-2	CASSSTGRNTGELFF	TGTGCCAGCAGTTCGACAGGGAGGAACACCGGGGAGCTGTTTTTT
NA	TRBV10-3	NA	TRBJ2-5	CAISRDTGEETQYF	TGTGCCATCAGCCGGGACACCGGGGAAGAGACCCAGTACTTC
NA	TRBV9	TRBD2	TRBJ2-3	CASGRGGQDTQYF	TGTGCCAGCGGTCGGGGGGGGCAGGATACGCAGTATTTT
NA	TRBV7-7	NA	TRBJ1-2	CASSRSPYGYTF	TGTGCCAGCAGTCGCAGCCCCTATGGCTACACCTTC
NA	TRBV30	NA	TRBJ1-4	CAWSVPGRGAEKLFF	TGTGCCTGGAGTGTACCGGGACGGGGGGCTGAAAAACTGTTTTTT
NA	TRBV3-1	NA	TRBJ2-1	CASSQRGANEQFF	TGTGCCAGCAGCCAAAGGGGGGCTAATGAGCAGTTCTTC
NA	TRBV5-4	NA	TRBJ2-1	CASSLDGYWEQFF	TGTGCCAGCAGCTTGGACGGGTACTGGGAGCAGTTCTTC
NA	TRBV3-1	NA	TRBJ1-1	CASSQAGGEAFF	TGTGCCAGCAGCCAAGCGGGGGGCGAAGCTTTCTTT
NA	TRBV7-2	TRBD2	TRBJ2-3	CASSLTGTSGVGADTQYF	TGTGCCAGCAGCTTAACCGGGACTAGCGGGGTTGGAGCAGATACGCAGTATTTT
NA	TRBV20-1	NA	TRBJ2-1	CSAPSPGAHNEQFF	TGCAGTGCCCCCTCCCCGGGGGCACACAATGAGCAGTTCTTC
NA	TRBV30	NA	TRBJ1-1	CAWSGIYGAFF	TGTGCCTGGAGTGGCATTTATGGCGCTTTCTTT
NA	TRBV20-1	NA	TRBJ2-3	CSATLGRGSTQYF	TGCAGTGCTACCCTCGGACGAGGGTCTACGCAGTATTTT
NA	TRBV2	NA	TRBJ2-5	CASSDTGRETQYF	TGTGCCAGCAGTGATACAGGCAGGGAGACCCAGTACTTC
NA	TRBV4-1	NA	TRBJ2-7	CASSRTPTDSYEQYF	TGCGCCAGCAGCCGAACACCGACAGACTCCTACGAGCAGTACTTC
NA	TRBV5-4	TRBD1	TRBJ2-5	CASSVQGSETQYF	TGTGCCAGCAGCGTACAGGGGTCCGAGACCCAGTACTTC
NA	TRBV20-1	NA	TRBJ2-7	CSARVTSYEQYF	TGCAGTGCTAGGGTAACATCCTACGAGCAGTACTTC
once	TRBV9	NA	TRBJ2-4	CASSARTGKNIQYF	TGTGCCAGCAGCGCCCGGACCGGCAAAAACATTCAGTACTTC
NA	TRBV7-2	TRBD1	TRBJ2-1	CASSFRTGTDEQFF	TGTGCCAGCAGCTTCCGGACAGGGACCGATGAGCAGTTCTTC
NA	TRBV4-3	TRBD2	TRBJ2-5	CASSQEMGRAGTQYF	TGCGCCAGCAGCCAAGAAATGGGGAGGGCTGGGACCCAGTACTTC
NA	TRBV6-1	TRBD1	TRBJ2-1	CASSHGQGAFDEQFF	TGTGCCAGCAGCCACGGACAGGGGGCGTTCGATGAGCAGTTCTTC
NA	TRBV9	TRBD1	TRBJ2-1	CASWLNDRGNVGEQFF	TGTGCCAGCTGGTTAAATGACAGGGGAAACGTTGGTGAGCAGTTCTTC
NA	TRBV12-5	TRBD1	TRBJ2-7	CASGASTGAEQYF	TGTGCTAGTGGGGCAAGTACAGGGGCCGAGCAGTACTTC
NA	TRBV25-1	NA	TRBJ2-7	CASSDSPRYEQYF	TGTGCCAGCAGTGACTCACCTAGGTACGAGCAGTACTTC
NA	TRBV7-3	NA	TRBJ1-4	CASSAQSGGKLFF	TGTGCCAGCAGCGCACAGTCTGGGGGGAAACTGTTTTTT
once	TRBV20-1	TRBD2	TRBJ2-5	CSARLAGPQETQYF	TGCAGTGCTAGACTAGCGGGGCCTCAAGAGACCCAGTACTTC
NA	TRBV6-6	TRBD1	TRBJ1-5	CASSSRDRRSNQPQHF	TGTGCCAGCAGTTCCCGGGACAGACGTAGCAATCAGCCCCAGCATTTT
NA	TRBV20-1	TRBD2	TRBJ2-1	CSASQPGLADNEQFF	TGCAGTGCTAGCCAACCGGGACTAGCCGACAATGAGCAGTTCTTC